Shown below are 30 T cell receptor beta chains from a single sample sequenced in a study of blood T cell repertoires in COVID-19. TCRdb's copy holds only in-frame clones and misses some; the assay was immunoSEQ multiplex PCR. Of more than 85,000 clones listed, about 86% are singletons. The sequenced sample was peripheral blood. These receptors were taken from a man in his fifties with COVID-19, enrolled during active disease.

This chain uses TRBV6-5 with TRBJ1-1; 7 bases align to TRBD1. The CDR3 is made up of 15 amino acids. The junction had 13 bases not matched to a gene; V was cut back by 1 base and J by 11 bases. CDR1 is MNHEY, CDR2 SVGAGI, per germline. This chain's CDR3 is CASSYFTGTVQEAFF. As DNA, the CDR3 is TGTGCCAGCAGTTACTTTACCGGGACAGTGCAGGAGGCTTTCTTT.

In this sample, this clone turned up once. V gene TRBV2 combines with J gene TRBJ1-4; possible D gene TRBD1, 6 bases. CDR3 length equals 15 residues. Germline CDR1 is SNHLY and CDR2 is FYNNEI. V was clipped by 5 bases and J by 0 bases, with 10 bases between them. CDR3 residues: CASSRQATTNEKLFF. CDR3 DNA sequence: TGTGCCAGCAGTAGACAGGCCACAACTAATGAAAAACTGTTTTTT.

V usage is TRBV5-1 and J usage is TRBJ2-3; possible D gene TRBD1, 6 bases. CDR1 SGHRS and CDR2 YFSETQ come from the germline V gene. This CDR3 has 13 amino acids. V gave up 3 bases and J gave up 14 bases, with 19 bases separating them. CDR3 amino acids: CASSSGDTLPPYF. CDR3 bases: TGCGCCAGCAGCTCTGGGGACACCCTCCCGCCGTATTTT.

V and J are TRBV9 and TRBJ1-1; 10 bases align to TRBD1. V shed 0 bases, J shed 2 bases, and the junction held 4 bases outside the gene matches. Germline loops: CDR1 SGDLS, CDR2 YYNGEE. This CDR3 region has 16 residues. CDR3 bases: TGTGCCAGCAGCGTAGAAGGACAGGGGGTCAACACTGAAGCTTTCTTT. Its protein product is CASSVEGQGVNTEAFF.

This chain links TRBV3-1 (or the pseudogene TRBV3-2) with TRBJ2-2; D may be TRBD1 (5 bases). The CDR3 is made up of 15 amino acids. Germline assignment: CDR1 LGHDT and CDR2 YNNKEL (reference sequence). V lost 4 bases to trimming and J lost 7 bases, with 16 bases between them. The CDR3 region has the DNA TGTGCCAGCAGCCTAGGCTGGGGCATTGGCGGGGAGCTGTTTTTT. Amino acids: CASSLGWGIGGELFF.

In DNA form, the CDR3 reads TGTGCCAGCAGTGAAATAATAGGGGGCGCGAGTCAAAAACTGTTTTTT. Translated: CASSEIIGGASQKLFF. V is TRBV6-1 and J is TRBJ1-4, with 7 nucleotides matching TRBD1. The CDR3 runs to 16 residues. Germline V gene lookup returns CDR1 MNHNS and CDR2 SASEGT. J gave up 9 bases and V 2 bases, and 12 bases lay outside the gene matches.

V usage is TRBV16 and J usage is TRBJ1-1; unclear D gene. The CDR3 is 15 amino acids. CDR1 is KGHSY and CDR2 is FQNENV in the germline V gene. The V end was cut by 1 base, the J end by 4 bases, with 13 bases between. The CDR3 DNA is TGTGCCAGCAGCCAATTGGAAGCGGCCCGCACTGAAGCTTTCTTT. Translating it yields CASSQLEAARTEAFF.

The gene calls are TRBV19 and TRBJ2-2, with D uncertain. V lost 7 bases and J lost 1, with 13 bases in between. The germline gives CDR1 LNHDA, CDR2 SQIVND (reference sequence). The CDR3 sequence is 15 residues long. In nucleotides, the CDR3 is TGTGCCAGTAAGCTCTCGGGTGGGAACACCGGGGAGCTGTTTTTT. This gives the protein CASKLSGGNTGELFF. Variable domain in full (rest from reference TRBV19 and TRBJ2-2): DGGITQSPKYLFRKEGQNVTLSCEQNLNHDAMYWYRQDPGQGLRLIYYSQIVNDFQKGDIAEGYSVSREKKESFPLTVTSAQKNPTAFYLCASKLSGGNTGELFFGEGSRLTVL.

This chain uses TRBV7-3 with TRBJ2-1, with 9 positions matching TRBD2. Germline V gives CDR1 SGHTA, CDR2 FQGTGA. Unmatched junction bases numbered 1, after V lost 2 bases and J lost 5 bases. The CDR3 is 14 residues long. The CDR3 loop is CASSLLAGNNEQFF. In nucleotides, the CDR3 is TGTGCCAGCAGCTTACTAGCGGGGAACAATGAGCAGTTCTTC. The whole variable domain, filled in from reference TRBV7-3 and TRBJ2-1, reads GAGVSQTPSNKVTEKGKYVELRCDPISGHTALYWYRQSLGQGPEFLIYFQGTGAADDSGLPNDRFFAVRPEGSVSTLKIQRTERGDSAVYLCASSLLAGNNEQFFGPGTRLTVL.

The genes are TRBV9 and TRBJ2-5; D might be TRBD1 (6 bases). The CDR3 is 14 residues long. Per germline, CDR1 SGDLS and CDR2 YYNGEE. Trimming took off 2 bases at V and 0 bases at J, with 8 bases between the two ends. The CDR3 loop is CASSVGTNQETQYF. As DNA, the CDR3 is TGTGCCAGCAGCGTCGGGACAAACCAAGAGACCCAGTACTTC.

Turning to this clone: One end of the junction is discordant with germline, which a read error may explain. The CDR3 reads CSAKPLDSF. The CDR3 coding sequence is TGCAGTGCTAAGCCCCTCGATTCCTTC. The gene calls are TRBV20-1 and TRBJ1-2; D is undetermined. This CDR3 region has 9 residues. Germline CDR1 is DFQATT and CDR2 is SNEGSKA (reference sequence).

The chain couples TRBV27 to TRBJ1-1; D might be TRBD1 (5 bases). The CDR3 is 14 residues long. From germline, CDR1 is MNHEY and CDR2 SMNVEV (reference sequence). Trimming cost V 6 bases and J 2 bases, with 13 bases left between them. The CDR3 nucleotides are TGTGCCAGCAGAGGGGCCGGTTTAAACACTGAAGCTTTCTTT. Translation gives CASRGAGLNTEAFF.

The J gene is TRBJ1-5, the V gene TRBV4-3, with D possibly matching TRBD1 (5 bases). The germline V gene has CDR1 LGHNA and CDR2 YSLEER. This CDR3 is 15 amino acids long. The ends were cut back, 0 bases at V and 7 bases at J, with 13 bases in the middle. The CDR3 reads CASSQDLGGWQPQHF. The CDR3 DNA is TGCGCCAGCAGCCAAGATTTGGGGGGTTGGCAGCCCCAGCATTTT.

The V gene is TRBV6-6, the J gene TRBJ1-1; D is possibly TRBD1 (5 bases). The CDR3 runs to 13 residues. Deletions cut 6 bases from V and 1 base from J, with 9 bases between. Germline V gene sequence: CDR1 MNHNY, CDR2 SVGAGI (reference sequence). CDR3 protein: CASSKDRNTEAFF. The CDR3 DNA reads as TGTGCCAGCAGCAAAGACAGGAACACTGAAGCTTTCTTT.

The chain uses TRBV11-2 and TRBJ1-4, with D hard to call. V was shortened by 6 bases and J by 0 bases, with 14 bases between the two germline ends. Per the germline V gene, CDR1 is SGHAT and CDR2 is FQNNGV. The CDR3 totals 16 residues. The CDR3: CASSFTLDATNEKLFF. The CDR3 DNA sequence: TGTGCCAGCAGTTTTACTCTAGATGCAACTAATGAAAAACTGTTTTTT.

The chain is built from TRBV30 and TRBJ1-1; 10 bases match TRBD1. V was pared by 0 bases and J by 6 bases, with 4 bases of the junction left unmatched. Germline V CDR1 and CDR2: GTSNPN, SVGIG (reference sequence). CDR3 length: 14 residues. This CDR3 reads CAWSVLGQGAEAFF. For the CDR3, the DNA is TGTGCCTGGAGTGTTCTTGGACAGGGGGCTGAAGCTTTCTTT.

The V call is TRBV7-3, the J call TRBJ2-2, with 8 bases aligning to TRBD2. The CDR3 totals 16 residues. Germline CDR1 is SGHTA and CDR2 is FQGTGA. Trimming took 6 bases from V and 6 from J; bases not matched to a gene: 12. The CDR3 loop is CASSVTGTSYAGELFF. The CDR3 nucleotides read TGTGCCAGCAGTGTAACCGGGACTAGTTATGCCGGGGAGCTGTTTTTT.

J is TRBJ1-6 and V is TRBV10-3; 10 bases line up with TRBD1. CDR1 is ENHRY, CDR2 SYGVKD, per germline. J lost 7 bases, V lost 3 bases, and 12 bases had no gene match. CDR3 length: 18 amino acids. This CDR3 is CAISDETGGLVNNSPLHF. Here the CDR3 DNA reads TGTGCCATCAGTGACGAGACAGGGGGCCTCGTTAACAATTCACCCCTCCACTTT.

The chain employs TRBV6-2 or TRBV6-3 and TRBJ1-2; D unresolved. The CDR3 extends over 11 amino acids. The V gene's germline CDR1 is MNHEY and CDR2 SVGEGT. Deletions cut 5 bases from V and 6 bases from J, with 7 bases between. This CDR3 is CASSGTDGYTF. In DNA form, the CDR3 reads TGTGCCAGCAGTGGCACAGATGGCTACACCTTC.

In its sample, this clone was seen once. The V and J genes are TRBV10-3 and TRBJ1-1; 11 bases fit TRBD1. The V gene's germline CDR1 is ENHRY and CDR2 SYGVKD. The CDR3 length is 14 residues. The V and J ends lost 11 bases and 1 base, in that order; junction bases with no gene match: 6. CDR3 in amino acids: CAAGGQGANTEAFF. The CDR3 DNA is TGTGCCGCCGGTGGACAGGGGGCGAACACTGAAGCTTTCTTT.

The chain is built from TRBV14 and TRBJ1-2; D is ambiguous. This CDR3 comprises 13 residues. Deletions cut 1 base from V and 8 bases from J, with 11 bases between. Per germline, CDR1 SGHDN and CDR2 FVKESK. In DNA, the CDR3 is TGTGCCAGCAGCCAAGGTGACATCCAAGGCTACACCTTC. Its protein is CASSQGDIQGYTF.

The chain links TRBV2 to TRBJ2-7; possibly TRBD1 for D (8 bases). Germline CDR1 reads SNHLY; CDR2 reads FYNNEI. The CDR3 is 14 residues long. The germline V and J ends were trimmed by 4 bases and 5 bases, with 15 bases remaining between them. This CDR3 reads CASSANRGGDEQYF. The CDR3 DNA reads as TGTGCCAGCAGTGCGAACAGGGGGGGCGACGAGCAGTACTTC.

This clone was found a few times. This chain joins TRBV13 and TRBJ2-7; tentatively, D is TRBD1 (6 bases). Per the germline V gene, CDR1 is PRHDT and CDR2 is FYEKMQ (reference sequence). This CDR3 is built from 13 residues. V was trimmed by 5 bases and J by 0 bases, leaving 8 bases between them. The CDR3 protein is CASSRDTSYEQYF. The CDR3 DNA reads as TGTGCCAGCAGCCGGGACACCTCCTACGAGCAGTACTTC.

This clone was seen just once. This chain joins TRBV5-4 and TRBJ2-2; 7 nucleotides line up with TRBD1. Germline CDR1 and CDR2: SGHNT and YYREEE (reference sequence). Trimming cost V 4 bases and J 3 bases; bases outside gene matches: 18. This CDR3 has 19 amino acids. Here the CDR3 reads CASSGARLTGRHDTGELFF. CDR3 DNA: TGTGCCAGCAGCGGGGCCCGTTTGACAGGGAGACATGACACCGGGGAGCTGTTTTTT.

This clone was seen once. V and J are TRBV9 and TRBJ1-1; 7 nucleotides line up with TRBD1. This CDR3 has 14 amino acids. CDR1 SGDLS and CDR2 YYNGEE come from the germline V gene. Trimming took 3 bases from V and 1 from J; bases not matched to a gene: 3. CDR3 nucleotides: TGTGCCAGCAGCGGAGGGACAGCGAACACTGAAGCTTTCTTT. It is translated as CASSGGTANTEAFF.

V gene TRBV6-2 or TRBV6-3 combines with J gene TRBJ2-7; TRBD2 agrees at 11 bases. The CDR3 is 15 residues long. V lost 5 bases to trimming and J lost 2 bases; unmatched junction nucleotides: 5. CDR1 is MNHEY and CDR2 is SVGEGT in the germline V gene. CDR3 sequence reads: CASSLLAGGPYEQYF. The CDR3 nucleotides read TGTGCCAGCAGTCTCCTAGCGGGGGGACCCTACGAGCAGTACTTC.

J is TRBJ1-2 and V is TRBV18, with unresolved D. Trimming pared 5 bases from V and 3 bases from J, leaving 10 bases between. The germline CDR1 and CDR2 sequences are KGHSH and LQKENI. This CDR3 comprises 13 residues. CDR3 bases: TGTGCCAGCTCAACTAGGACGGACTATGGCTACACCTTC. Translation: CASSTRTDYGYTF.

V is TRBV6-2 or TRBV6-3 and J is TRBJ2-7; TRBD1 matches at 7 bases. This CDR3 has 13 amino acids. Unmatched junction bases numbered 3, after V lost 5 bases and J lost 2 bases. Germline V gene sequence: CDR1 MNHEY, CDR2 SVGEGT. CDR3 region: CASSMDRTYEQYF. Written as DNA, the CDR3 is TGTGCCAGCAGTATGGACAGGACCTACGAGCAGTACTTC.

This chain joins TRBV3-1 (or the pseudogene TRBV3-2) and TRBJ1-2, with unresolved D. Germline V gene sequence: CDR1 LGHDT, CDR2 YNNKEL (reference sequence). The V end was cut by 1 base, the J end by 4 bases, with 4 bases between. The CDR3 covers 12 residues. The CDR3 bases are TGTGCCAGCAGCCAAGCCTTCTATGGCTACACCTTC. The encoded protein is CASSQAFYGYTF.

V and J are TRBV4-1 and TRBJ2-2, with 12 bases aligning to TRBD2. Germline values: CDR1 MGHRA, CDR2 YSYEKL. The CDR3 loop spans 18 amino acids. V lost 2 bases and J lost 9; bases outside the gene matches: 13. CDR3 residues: CASSQPRLAGALGRELFF. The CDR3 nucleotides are TGCGCCAGCAGCCAACCACGACTAGCGGGGGCCCTTGGCCGGGAGCTGTTTTTT.